Shown below are 3 T cell receptor beta chains from a single sample sequenced in a study of blood T cells in healthy people across ages. Through a sample-barcoded 5' primer and a J-beta primer mix, a second PCR was run for roughly 6 to 11 cycles. TCRdb used MiXCR to reprocess the 5' RACE reads, holding one entry per CDR3 protein. The table has roughly 550,000 distinct CDR3 sequences, around 24% seen once; the top ten hold roughly 9.4%. The data also belong to a second study, concerning T cells of mothers and their children.

The source material was blood. Every receptor here comes from a boy aged 10-17 years in good health.

V usage is TRBV20-1 and J usage is TRBJ2-2, with TRBD2 matching 10 bases. V dropped 0 bases and J dropped 6; count of bases not matched to a gene: 4. There are 15 residues in the CDR3. The germline V gene encodes CDR1 DFQATT and CDR2 SNEGSKA (reference sequence). CDR3 in DNA: TGCAGTGCTAGAGATCTAGCGGGGGACCCCGGGGAGCTGTTTTTT. Its protein product is CSARDLAGDPGELFF.

V and J are TRBV11-2 and TRBJ2-6; D remains unclear. The V and J ends lost 5 bases and 0 bases respectively, with 17 bases between them. The CDR3 contains 18 residues. Germline assignment: CDR1 SGHAT and CDR2 FQNNGV. Written as DNA, the CDR3 is TGTGCCAGCAGCGGAAGAGATGGCTTTAGCTCTGGGGCCAACGTCCTGACTTTC. Its protein product is CASSGRDGFSSGANVLTF.

This chain links TRBV6-1 with TRBJ2-5; possible D gene TRBD2, 6 bases. CDR1 is MNHNS, CDR2 SASEGT, per germline. CDR3 size: 14 residues. V shed 3 bases and J shed 9 bases, with 17 bases lying between them. The CDR3 spells CASSEIPAGGPQYF. The CDR3 DNA reads as TGTGCCAGCAGTGAGATTCCTGCAGGAGGGCCCCAGTACTTC.